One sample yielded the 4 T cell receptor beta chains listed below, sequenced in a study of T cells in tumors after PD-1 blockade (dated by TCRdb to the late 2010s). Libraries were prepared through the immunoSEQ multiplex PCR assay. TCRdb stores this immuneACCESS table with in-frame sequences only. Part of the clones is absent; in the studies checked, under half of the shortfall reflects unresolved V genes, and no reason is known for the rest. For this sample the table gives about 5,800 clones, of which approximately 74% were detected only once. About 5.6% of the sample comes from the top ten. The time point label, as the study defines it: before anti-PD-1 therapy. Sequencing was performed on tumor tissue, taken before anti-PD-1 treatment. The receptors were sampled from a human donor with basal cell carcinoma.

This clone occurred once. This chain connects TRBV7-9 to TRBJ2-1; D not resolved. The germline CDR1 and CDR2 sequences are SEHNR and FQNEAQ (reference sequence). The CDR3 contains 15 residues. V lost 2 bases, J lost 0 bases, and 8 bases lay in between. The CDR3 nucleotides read TGTGCCAGCAGCTTACATGGCGGCTCCTACAATGAGCAGTTCTTC. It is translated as CASSLHGGSYNEQFF.

CDR3 loop: CSASRQGFPMNTEAFF. DNA of the CDR3: TGCAGCGCCTCTAGACAGGGTTTTCCCATGAACACTGAAGCTTTCTTT. The chain carries TRBV29-1 and TRBJ1-1; TRBD1 matches at 7 bases. The CDR3 extends over 16 amino acids. CDR1 is SQVTM, CDR2 ANQGSEA, per germline. The V gene end was trimmed by 7 bases and the J gene end by 0 bases; junction bases not matched to a gene: 14.

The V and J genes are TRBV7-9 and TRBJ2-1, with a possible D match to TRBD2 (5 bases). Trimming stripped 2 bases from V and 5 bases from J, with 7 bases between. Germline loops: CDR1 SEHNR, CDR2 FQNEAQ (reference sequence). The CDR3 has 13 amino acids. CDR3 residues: CASSLSGNNEQFF. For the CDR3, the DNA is TGTGCCAGCAGCTTATCCGGGAACAATGAGCAGTTCTTC.

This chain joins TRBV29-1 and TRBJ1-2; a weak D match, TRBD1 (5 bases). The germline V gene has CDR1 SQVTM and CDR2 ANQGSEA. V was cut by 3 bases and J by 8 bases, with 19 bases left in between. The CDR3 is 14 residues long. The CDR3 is CSVDRRESFMGYTF. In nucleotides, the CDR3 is TGCAGCGTTGATCGCAGGGAGTCTTTTATGGGCTACACCTTC.